Listed below are T cell receptor beta chains from one sample, sequenced in a study of human T cells and chemical hapten exposure. One entry per CDR3 protein, called by TCRdb with MiXCR from the RACE reads. This table has under 200,000 distinct CDR3 sequences, about 15% appearing once. Sequenced material: whole blood, taken in connection with sensitization to the hapten diphenylcyclopropenone (DPC). These receptors originate from a woman in her twenties or thirties with alopecia areata. Some clones in this sample may be carry-over from other donors' samples. CDR3s include the opening cysteine and the closing phenylalanine or tryptophan. D genes are given only for firm matches. Clone size is stated in some rows and not others, as once, few, many or a class when expanded.

j_call	d_call	clone_size	v_call	cdr3_nt	cdr3_aa
TRBJ2-1	TRBD2	many	TRBV20-1	TGCAGTGCTACCGGACTAGCGGGAGTACTTAATGAGCAGTTCTTC	CSATGLAGVLNEQFF
TRBJ2-3	.	.	TRBV2	TGTGCCAGCAGTGTGGACACAAGCACAGATACGCAGTATTTT	CASSVDTSTDTQYF
TRBJ1-2	.	.	TRBV20-1	TGCAGTGCTATTAATCCGGGGTACCGCTATGGCTACACCTTC	CSAINPGYRYGYTF
TRBJ2-7	TRBD2	few	TRBV20-1	TGCAGTGCTACGCCCGGGACTAGCGGGGTCTCCTACGAGCAGTACTTC	CSATPGTSGVSYEQYF
TRBJ2-5	.	few	TRBV28	TGTGCCAGCAGAAAGCAAGAGACCCAGTACTTC	CASRKQETQYF
TRBJ2-7	.	many	TRBV25-1	TGTGCCAGCGGTCCCACCCCGTTGGGCTCCTACGAGCAGTACTTC	CASGPTPLGSYEQYF
TRBJ2-7	TRBD1	.	TRBV28	TGTGCCAGCAGTCGTACAGGGGTCAGCTCCTACGAGCAGTACTTC	CASSRTGVSSYEQYF
TRBJ1-6	.	few	TRBV6-1	TGTGCCAGCAGTGAAGATCTGCGGGATTCACCCCTCCACTTT	CASSEDLRDSPLHF
TRBJ1-1	.	.	TRBV28	TGTGCCAGCAGATTGACAGCGAACACTGAAGCTTTCTTT	CASRLTANTEAFF
TRBJ1-2	TRBD1	many	TRBV28	TGTGCCAGCAGTTTATCTTTAGGTCGGGGGAGGGACAGTGACTATGGCTACACCTTC	CASSLSLGRGRDSDYGYTF
TRBJ2-7	.	many	TRBV7-6	TGTGCCAGCAGCTTTTTCGGGCCGGAGGCCGAGCAGTACTTC	CASSFFGPEAEQYF
TRBJ1-1	.	many	TRBV29-1	TGCAGCGTTCGGGGGAGCCTGGGCACTGAAGCTTTCTTT	CSVRGSLGTEAFF
TRBJ2-1	.	few	TRBV4-2	TGTGCCAGCAGCCAAGGTTTGGCAGCGCAATACTCCTACAATGAGCAGTTCTTC	CASSQGLAAQYSYNEQFF
TRBJ2-1	.	few	TRBV18	TGTGCCAGCTCACCAATCGCAGGATACAGGGATGAGCAGTTCTTC	CASSPIAGYRDEQFF
TRBJ2-5	.	.	TRBV29-1	TGCAGCGTTCGAATGCACCAAGAGACCCAGTACTTC	CSVRMHQETQYF
TRBJ2-5	.	.	TRBV10-3	TGTGCCATCAGTTCACAGGTGGGGACTTGGGAGACCCAGTACTTC	CAISSQVGTWETQYF
TRBJ2-5	.	.	TRBV5-1	TGCGCCAGCAGCTTAACCTCAGCGGCCTCAAGAGAGACCCAGTACTTC	CASSLTSAASRETQYF
TRBJ1-2	.	few	TRBV29-1	TGCAGCGTTGACCTTCTAGGGGGAGATGACGATGGCTACACCTTC	CSVDLLGGDDDGYTF
TRBJ2-1	.	many	TRBV10-3	TGTGCCATCAGTGAGTCGCTTCGGGACCCCCTCAATGAGCAGTTCTTC	CAISESLRDPLNEQFF
TRBJ2-3	.	.	TRBV6-5	TGTGCCAGCAGTGCTAGCTTTGAAGATACGCAGTATTTT	CASSASFEDTQYF
TRBJ1-6	.	.	TRBV7-2	TGTGCCAGCAGCTTAGTGTACAGGGCTAGGGATTCACCCCTCCACTTT	CASSLVYRARDSPLHF
TRBJ2-7	TRBD1	.	TRBV10-3	TGTGCCATCAGCCCCGGGACAGGGTCCTACGAGCAGTACTTC	CAISPGTGSYEQYF
TRBJ1-2	TRBD1	.	TRBV30	TGTGCCTGGGAAATCCCGGGACAGGGGAGGGCTAACTATGGCTACACCTTC	CAWEIPGQGRANYGYTF
TRBJ1-6	.	few	TRBV7-8	TGTGCCAGCAGCGCGGCAGCCGGGGGCCGGAATAATTCACCCCTCCACTTT	CASSAAAGGRNNSPLHF
TRBJ2-5	TRBD2	few	TRBV4-1	TGCGCCAGCAGCCCCCTAGCGGGGGTGGAGACCCAGTACTTC	CASSPLAGVETQYF
TRBJ1-6	TRBD1	few	TRBV6-2/TRBV6-3	TGTGCCAGCAGTTCACCGGGACAGGGGAGTTCACCCCTCCACTTT	CASSSPGQGSSPLHF
TRBJ2-3	.	.	TRBV7-2	TGTGTCAGCAGCCACGGCTTGGATACGCAGTATTTT	CVSSHGLDTQYF
TRBJ1-5	.	many	TRBV20-1	TGCAGTGCTAGACCTACGGAGGGGCATGGCAATCAGCCCCAGCATTTT	CSARPTEGHGNQPQHF
TRBJ1-1	.	.	TRBV11-1	TGTGCCAGCAGCACACAGGACGGAAAAAAGGGAGCTTTCTTT	CASSTQDGKKGAFF
TRBJ2-2	TRBD1	few	TRBV29-1	TGCAGCGTTGGAAGGACAGGGCAAACCGGGGAGCTGTTTTTT	CSVGRTGQTGELFF
TRBJ2-7	.	many	TRBV7-2	TGTGCCAGCAGCTTAACTACCTACGAGCAGTACTTC	CASSLTTYEQYF
TRBJ1-2	.	.	TRBV28	TGTGCCAGCAGTTCGACTGTGAACTATGGCTACACCTTC	CASSSTVNYGYTF
TRBJ2-1	TRBD2	few	TRBV7-3	TGTGCCAGCAGCTTAAATCAACTAGCGGGAGGAGGTGAGCAGTTCTTC	CASSLNQLAGGGEQFF
TRBJ2-7	TRBD1	.	TRBV4-1	TGCGCCAGCAGCCAGGACTCCCGGACAGGGATCTCCTACGAGCAGTACTTC	CASSQDSRTGISYEQYF
TRBJ1-5	TRBD1	many	TRBV19	TGTGCCACCCTAGACAGGGGTGGTCAGCCCCAGCATTTT	CATLDRGGQPQHF
TRBJ2-3	.	.	TRBV6-2/TRBV6-3	TGTGCCAGCAGTTACTGGGGGGCCAGTGGGACAGATACGCAGTATTTT	CASSYWGASGTDTQYF
TRBJ2-1	.	many	TRBV11-2	TGTGCCAGCAGCCCCTTAAGGGAAGAGCTGTTCTTC	CASSPLREELFF
TRBJ1-1	.	many	TRBV29-1	TGCAGCGTTGAAGAGAAGGGAGGGAACACTGAAGCTTTCTTT	CSVEEKGGNTEAFF
TRBJ2-7	.	.	TRBV5-1	TGCGCCAGCAGCTCGACTCCCTTAATAGCGGCCGCCTACGAGCAGTACTTC	CASSSTPLIAAAYEQYF
TRBJ1-1	.	few	TRBV7-9	TGTGCCAGCAGCCTCGGATCTGAAGCTTTCTTT	CASSLGSEAFF
TRBJ1-6	.	few	TRBV3-1	TGTGCCAGCAGCCAAGGTCCCCGGGGAACATCTCTCCACTTT	CASSQGPRGTSLHF
TRBJ2-6	.	.	TRBV6-5	TGTGCCAGCAGCCCAAGGGGGTATGGGGCCAACGTCCTGACTTTC	CASSPRGYGANVLTF
TRBJ2-2	.	.	TRBV6-2/TRBV6-3	TGTGCCAGCAGTTACTCTCCTATTACCGGGGAGCTGTTTTTT	CASSYSPITGELFF
TRBJ2-1	TRBD2	.	TRBV7-2	TGTGCCAGCAGCTTAGGGACTAGCGGGGGTGCCAATGAGCAGTTCTTC	CASSLGTSGGANEQFF
TRBJ1-2	.	.	TRBV18	TGTGCCAGCTCCTCAGGACCCAACTATGGCTACACCTTC	CASSSGPNYGYTF
TRBJ2-7	.	few	TRBV11-3	TGTGCCAGCAGCTTAGACTCCAGGGGCGAGTACGAGCAGTACTTC	CASSLDSRGEYEQYF